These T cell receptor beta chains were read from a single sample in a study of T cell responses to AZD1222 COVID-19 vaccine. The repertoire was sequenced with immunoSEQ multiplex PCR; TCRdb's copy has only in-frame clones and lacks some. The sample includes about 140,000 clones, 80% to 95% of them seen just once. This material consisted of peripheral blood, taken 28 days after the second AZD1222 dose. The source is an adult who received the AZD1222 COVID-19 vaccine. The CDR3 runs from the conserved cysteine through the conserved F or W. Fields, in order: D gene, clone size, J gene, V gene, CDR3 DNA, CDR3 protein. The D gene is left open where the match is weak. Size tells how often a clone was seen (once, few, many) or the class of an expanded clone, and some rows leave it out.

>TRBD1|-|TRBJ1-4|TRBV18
TGTGCCAGCTCACCACCGGGACAGTATGAAAAACTGTTTTTT
CASSPPGQYEKLFF
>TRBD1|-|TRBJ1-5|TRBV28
TGTGCCAGCAGGACAGGGGGGGGGAGAGGCAATCAGCCCCAGCATTTT
CASRTGGGRGNQPQHF
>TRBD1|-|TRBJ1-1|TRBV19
TGTGCCAGTAGAGGACAGGGGGTCACTGAAGCTTTCTTT
CASRGQGVTEAFF
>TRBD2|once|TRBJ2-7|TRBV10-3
TGTGCCATCAGTCAGACTAGCGGCAGCTCCTACGAGCAGTACTTC
CAISQTSGSSYEQYF
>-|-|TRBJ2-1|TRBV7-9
TGTGCCAGCTCGTGGGCCCGGGGGCGGAATGAGCAGTTCTTC
CASSWARGRNEQFF
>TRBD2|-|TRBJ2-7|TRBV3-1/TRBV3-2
TGTGCCAGCAGCCAAGCGCGGGAGAGGTACGAGCAGTACTTC
CASSQARERYEQYF
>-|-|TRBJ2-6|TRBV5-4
TGTGCCAGCAGCAGCTTGTCCCTTTACTCTGGGGCCAACGTCCTGACTTTC
CASSSLSLYSGANVLTF
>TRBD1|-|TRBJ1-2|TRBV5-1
TGCGCCAGCAGCTACCTGGGACAGGGTGATGGCTACACCTTC
CASSYLGQGDGYTF
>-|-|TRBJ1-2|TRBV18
TGTGCCAGCTCACTAGTATCCCGGGACAAGAACTATGGCTACACCTTC
CASSLVSRDKNYGYTF
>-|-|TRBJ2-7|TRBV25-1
TGTGCCAGCGGAAGGGACCATAGCTACGAGCAGTACTTC
CASGRDHSYEQYF
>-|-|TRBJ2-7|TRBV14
TGTGCCAGCAGCCACTCCTTGAAGGTCGGGGTCTACGAGCAGTACTTC
CASSHSLKVGVYEQYF
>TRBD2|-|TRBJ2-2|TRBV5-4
TGTGCCAGCAGCTCCAAACGACTAGCGGGAGGCGGGGAGCTGTTTTTT
CASSSKRLAGGGELFF
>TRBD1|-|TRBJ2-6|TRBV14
TGTGCCAGCAGCCCCGGGACAGGGAAGAGTGGGGCCAACGTCCTGACTTTC
CASSPGTGKSGANVLTF
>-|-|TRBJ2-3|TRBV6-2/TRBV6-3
TGTGCCAGCAGTTACGATGCCCACAGGGCTTCGAGGCAGTATTTT
CASSYDAHRASRQYF
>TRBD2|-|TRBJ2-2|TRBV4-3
TGCGCCAGCAGCCAAGTTTCCCGACTAGCGGGAGAAACCGGGGAGCTGTTTTTT
CASSQVSRLAGETGELFF
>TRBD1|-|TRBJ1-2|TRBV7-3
TGTGCCAGCAGCTCCGGGACAGCGGCCGTCACCTTC
CASSSGTAAVTF
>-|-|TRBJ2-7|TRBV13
TGTGCCAGCAGCTTAAACTACGAGCAGTACTTC
CASSLNYEQYF
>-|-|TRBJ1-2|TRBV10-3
TGTGCCACCCGACTTGGTGTCTGGGGGAACTATGGCTACACCTTC
CATRLGVWGNYGYTF
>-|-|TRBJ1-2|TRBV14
TGTGCCAGCAGCCAAGAAATCGGGAGCTATGGCTACACCTTC
CASSQEIGSYGYTF
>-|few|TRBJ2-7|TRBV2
TGTGCCAGCAGTGGGGACTCTTCAAGCTCCTACGAGCAGTACTTC
CASSGDSSSSYEQYF
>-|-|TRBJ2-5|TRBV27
TGTGCCAGCAGACTAGCTTCAACCCAAGAGACCCAGTACTTC
CASRLASTQETQYF
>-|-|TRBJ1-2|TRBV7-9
TGTGCCAGCAGCTTAGGGCCGCCGGCGGGATATGGCTACACCTTC
CASSLGPPAGYGYTF
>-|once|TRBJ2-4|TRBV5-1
TGCGCCAGCAGCCCAAATCCGGGGGTTGCCAAAAACATTCAGTACTTC
CASSPNPGVAKNIQYF
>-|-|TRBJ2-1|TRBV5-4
TGTGCCAGCAGCTCGAATTACAATGAGCAGTTCTTC
CASSSNYNEQFF
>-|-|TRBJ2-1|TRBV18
TGTGCCAGCTCACCACGAAGGGACCGCACCTACAATGAGCAGTTCTTC
CASSPRRDRTYNEQFF
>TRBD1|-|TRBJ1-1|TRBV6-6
TGTGCCAGCAGTTTGGGGACAGGGAGACTGAACACTGAAGCTTTCTTT
CASSLGTGRLNTEAFF
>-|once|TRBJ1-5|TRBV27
TGTGCCAGCAGGCCGTCGGGAGGAGGCGGTCAGCCCCAGCATTTT
CASRPSGGGGQPQHF
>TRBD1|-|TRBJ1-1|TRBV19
TGTGCCAGTAGTCAAACAGGGGGCCACACTGAAGCTTTCTTT
CASSQTGGHTEAFF
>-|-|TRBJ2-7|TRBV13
TGTGCCAGCGGGGCGGACTTCAGCTCCTACGAGCAGTACTTC
CASGADFSSYEQYF
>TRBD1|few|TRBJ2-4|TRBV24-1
TGTGCCACCAGTGAGGGGGGACAGGGGAAAAACATTCAGTACTTC
CATSEGGQGKNIQYF
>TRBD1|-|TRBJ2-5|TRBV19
TGTGCCAGTAGTCCCAGGGACAGGTTCGCGGAGACCCAGTACTTC
CASSPRDRFAETQYF
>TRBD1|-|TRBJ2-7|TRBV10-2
TGCGCCACTAAGGACAGGGGGAACGAGCAGTACTTC
CATKDRGNEQYF
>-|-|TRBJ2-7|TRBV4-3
TGCGCCAGCAGCCAAGGACTCGAGGGCGAGCAGTACTTC
CASSQGLEGEQYF
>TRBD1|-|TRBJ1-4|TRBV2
TGTGCCAGCAGTGGACAGACAGGGCTAGGAGAAAAACTGTTTTTT
CASSGQTGLGEKLFF
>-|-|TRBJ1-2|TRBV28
TGTGCCAGCGGGACGGCTAACTATGGCTACACCTTC
CASGTANYGYTF
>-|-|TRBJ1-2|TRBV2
TGTGCCAGCAGCTTCAACTATGGCTACACCTTC
CASSFNYGYTF
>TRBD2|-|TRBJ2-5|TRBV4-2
TGTGCCAGCAGCCAGGGACTAGCGGAAGAGACCCAGTACTTC
CASSQGLAEETQYF
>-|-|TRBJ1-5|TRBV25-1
TGTGCCAGCACGCGGGTGAGGGGTCAGCCCCAGCATTTT
CASTRVRGQPQHF
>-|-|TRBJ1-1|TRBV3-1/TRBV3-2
TGTGCCAGCAGCCAAGGTCCCAGGGACACTGAAGCTTTCTTT
CASSQGPRDTEAFF
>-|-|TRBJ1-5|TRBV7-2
TGTGCCAGCAGCTCTAACAGGGCACAGCCCCAGCATTTT
CASSSNRAQPQHF
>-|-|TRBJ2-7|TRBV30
TGTGCCTGGGGCCTAGCGTCCTACGAGCAGTACTTC
CAWGLASYEQYF
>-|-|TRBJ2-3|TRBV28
TGTGCCAGCAGTTTAAGTAGCACAGATACGCAGTATTTT
CASSLSSTDTQYF
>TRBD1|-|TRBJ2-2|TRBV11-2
TGTGCCAGCAGCGTAACAGGGGCTGGCACCGGGGAGCTGTTTTTT
CASSVTGAGTGELFF
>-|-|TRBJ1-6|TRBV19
TGTGCCAGTAGGAGGGACGGATCCTATAATTCACCCCTCCACTTT
CASRRDGSYNSPLHF
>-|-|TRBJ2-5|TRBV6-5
TGTGCCAGCAGTTACTCGAAATACCAAGAGACCCAGTACTTC
CASSYSKYQETQYF
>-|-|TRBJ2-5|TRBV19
TGTGCCAGTAGTATGGGTCCGGGGCACGTCGAGACCCAGTACTTC
CASSMGPGHVETQYF
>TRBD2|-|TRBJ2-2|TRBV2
TGTGCCAGCAGGACGGGACTAGTAGCAGGAGGGGAGCTGTTTTTT
CASRTGLVAGGELFF
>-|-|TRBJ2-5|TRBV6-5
TGTGCCAGCAGCCTCGGGACGGTCCAAGAGACCCAGTACTTC
CASSLGTVQETQYF
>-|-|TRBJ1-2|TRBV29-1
TGCAGCGCCTTGACAGAGAACTCGTTTAACTATGGCTACACCTTC
CSALTENSFNYGYTF
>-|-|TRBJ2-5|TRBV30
TGTGCCTGGAGTGTACTAGGTTATGAGACCCAGTACTTC
CAWSVLGYETQYF
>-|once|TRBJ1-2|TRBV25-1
TGTGCCAGCACCTCGGGGCACGCTAACTATGGCTACACCTTC
CASTSGHANYGYTF
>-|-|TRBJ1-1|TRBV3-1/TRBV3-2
TGTGCCAGCAGCCAGGGGGCAGGGACTGAAGCTTTCTTT
CASSQGAGTEAFF
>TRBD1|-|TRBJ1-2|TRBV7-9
TGTGCCAGCAGCCTCGGACAGGGCTATGGCTACACCTTC
CASSLGQGYGYTF
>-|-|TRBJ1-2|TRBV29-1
TGCAGCGTTGAATGGACACAAACCGCTGGCTACACCTTC
CSVEWTQTAGYTF
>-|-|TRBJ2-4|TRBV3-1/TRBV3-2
TGTGCCAGCAGCCAAGTCACAGGGAAAAACATTCAGTACTTC
CASSQVTGKNIQYF